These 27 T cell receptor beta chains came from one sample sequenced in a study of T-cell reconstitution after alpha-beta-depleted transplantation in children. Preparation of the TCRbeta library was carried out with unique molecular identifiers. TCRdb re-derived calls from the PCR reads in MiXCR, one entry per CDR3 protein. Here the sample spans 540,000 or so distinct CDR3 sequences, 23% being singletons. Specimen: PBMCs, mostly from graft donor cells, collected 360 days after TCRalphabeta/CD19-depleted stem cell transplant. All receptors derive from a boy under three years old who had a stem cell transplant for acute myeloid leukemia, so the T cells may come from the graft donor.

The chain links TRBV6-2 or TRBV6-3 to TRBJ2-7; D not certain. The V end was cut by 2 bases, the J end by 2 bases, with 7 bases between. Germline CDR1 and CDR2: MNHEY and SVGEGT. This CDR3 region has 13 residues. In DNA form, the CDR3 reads TGTGCCAGCAGTTACGAGGCGGCCTACGAGCAGTACGTC. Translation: CASSYEAAYEQYV.

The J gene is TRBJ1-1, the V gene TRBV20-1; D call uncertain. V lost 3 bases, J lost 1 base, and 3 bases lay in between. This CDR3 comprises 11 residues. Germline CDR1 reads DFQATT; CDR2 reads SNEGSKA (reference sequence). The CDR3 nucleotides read TGCAGTGCTAGTTCGAACACTGAAGCTTTCTTT. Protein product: CSASSNTEAFF.

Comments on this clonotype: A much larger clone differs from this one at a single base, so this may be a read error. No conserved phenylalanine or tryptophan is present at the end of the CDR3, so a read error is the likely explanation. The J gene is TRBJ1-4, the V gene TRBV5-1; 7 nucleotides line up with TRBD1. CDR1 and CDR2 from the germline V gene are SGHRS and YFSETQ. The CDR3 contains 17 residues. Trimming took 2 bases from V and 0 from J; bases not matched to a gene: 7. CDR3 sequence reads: CASSFRGGRATNEKLFL. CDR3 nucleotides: TGCGCCAGCAGCTTCCGAGGGGGCCGGGCAACTAATGAAAAACTGTTTCTT.

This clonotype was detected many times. The CDR3 region is CATSGTTSGSTDTQYF. DNA of the CDR3: TGTGCCACCAGCGGCACGACTAGCGGTAGTACAGATACGCAGTATTTT. The rearrangement uses TRBV15 and TRBJ2-3, with 9 bases lining up with TRBD2. Trimming at V came to 5 bases and at J to 3 bases, leaving 9 bases not matched to a gene. The CDR3 length is 16 residues. CDR1 and CDR2 (germline): LNHNV, YYDKDF (reference sequence). Filled out from reference TRBV15 and TRBJ2-3, the complete variable domain reads DAMVIQNPRYQVTQFGKPVTLSCSQTLNHNVMYWYQQKSSQAPKLLFHYYDKDFNNEADTPDNFQSRRPNTSFCFLDIRSPGLGDTAMYLCATSGTTSGSTDTQYFGPGTRLTVL.

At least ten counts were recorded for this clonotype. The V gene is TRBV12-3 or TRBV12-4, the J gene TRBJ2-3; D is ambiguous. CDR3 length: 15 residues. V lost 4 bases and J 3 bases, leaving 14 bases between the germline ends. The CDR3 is CASSSPGNPTDTQYF. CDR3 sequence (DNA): TGTGCCAGCAGTTCCCCAGGCAACCCAACAGATACGCAGTATTTT.

The CDR3 sequence is CASRSPGAGEETQYF. Here the CDR3 DNA reads TGCGCCAGCCGATCGCCAGGGGCGGGTGAGGAGACCCAGTACTTC. The rearrangement links TRBV5-1 to TRBJ2-5; perhaps TRBD1 as D (6 bases). This CDR3 region has 15 residues. Trimming stripped 7 bases from V and 5 bases from J, with 21 bases between. The germline CDR1 and CDR2 sequences are SGHRS and YFSETQ.

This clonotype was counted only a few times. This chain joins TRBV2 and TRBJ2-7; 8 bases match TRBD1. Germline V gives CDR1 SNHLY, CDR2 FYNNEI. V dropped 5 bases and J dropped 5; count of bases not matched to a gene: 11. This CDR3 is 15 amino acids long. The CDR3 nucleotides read TGTGCCAGCAGTCCGACCCAGGACAGGGTACACGAGCAGTACTTC. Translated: CASSPTQDRVHEQYF.

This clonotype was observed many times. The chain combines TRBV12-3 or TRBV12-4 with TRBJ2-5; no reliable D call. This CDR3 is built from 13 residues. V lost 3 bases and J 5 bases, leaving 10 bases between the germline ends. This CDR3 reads CASSLGMGETQYF. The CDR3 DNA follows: TGTGCCAGCAGTTTGGGGATGGGGGAGACCCAGTACTTC.

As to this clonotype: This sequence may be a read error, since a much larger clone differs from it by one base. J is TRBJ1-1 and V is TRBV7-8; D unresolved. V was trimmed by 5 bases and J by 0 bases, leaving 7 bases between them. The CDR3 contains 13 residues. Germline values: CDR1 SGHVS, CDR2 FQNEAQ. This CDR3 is CASSRSLNTEAFF. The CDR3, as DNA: TGTGCCAGCAGCCGGAGTCTGAACACTGAAGCTTTCTTT.

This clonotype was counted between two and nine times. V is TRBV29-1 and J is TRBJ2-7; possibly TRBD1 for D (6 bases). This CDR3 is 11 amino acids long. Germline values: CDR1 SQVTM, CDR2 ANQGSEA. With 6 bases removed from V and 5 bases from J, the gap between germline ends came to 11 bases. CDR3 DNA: TGCAGCGTCTACAGGGTCGACGAGCAGTACGTC. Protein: CSVYRVDEQYV.

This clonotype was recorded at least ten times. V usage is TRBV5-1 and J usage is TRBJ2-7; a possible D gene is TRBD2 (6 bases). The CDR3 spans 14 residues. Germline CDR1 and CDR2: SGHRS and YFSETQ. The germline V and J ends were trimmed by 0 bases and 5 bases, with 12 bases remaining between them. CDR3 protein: CASSLAGGINEQYV. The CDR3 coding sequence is TGCGCCAGCAGCTTGGCCGGAGGGATCAACGAGCAGTACGTC.

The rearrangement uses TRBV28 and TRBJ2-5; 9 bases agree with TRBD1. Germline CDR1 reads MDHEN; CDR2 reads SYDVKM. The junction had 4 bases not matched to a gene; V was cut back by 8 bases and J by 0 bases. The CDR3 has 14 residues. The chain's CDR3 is CASGDRGYQETQYF. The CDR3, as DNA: TGTGCCAGCGGTGACAGGGGGTACCAAGAGACCCAGTACTTC.

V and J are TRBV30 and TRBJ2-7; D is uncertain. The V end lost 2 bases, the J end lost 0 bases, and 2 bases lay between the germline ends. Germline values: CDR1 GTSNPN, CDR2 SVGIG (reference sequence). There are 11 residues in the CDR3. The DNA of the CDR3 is TGTGCCTGGAGTACCTCCTACGAGCAGTACTTC. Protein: CAWSTSYEQYF.

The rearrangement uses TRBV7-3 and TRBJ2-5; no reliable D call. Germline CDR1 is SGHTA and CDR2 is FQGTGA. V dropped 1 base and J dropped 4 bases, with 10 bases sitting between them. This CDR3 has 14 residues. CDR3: CASSLIGGRETQYF. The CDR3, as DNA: TGTGCCAGCAGCTTAATAGGTGGAAGAGAGACCCAGTACTTC. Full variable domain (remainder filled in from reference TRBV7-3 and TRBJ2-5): GAGVSQTPSNKVTEKGKYVELRCDPISGHTALYWYRQSLGQGPEFLIYFQGTGAADDSGLPNDRFFAVRPEGSVSTLKIQRTERGDSAVYLCASSLIGGRETQYFGPGTRLLVL.

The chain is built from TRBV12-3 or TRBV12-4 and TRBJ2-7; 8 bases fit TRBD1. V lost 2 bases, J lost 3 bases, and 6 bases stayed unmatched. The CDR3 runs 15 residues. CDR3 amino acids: CASSLRARGLYEQYF. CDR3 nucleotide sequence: TGTGCCAGCAGTTTACGGGCCAGGGGGCTCTACGAGCAGTACTTC.

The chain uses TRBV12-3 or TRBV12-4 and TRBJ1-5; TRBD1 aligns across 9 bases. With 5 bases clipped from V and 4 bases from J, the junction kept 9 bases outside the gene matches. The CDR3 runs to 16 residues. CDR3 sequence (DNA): TGTGCCAGCAGTCCCACCGGGACAGGGTATAATCAGCCCCAGCATTTT. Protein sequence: CASSPTGTGYNQPQHF.

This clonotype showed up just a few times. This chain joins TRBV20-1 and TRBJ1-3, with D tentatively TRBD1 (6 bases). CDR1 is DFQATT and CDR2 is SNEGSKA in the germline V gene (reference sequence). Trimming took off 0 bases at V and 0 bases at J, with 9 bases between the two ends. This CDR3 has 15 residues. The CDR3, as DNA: TGCAGTGCTAGAGATGCACAGGGCTCTGGAAACACCATATATTTT. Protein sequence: CSARDAQGSGNTIYF.

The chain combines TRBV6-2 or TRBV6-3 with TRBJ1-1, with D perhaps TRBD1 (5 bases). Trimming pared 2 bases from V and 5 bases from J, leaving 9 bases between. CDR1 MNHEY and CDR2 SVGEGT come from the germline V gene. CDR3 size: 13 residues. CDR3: CASSYDRRTEAFF. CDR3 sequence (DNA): TGTGCCAGCAGTTACGACAGAAGGACTGAAGCTTTCTTT.

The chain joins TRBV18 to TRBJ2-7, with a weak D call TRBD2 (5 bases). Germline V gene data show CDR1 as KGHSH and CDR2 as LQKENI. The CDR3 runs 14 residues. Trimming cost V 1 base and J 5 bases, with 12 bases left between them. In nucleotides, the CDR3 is TGTGCCAGCTCACCACAGTCCGGGAACAACGAGCAGTACGTC. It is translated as CASSPQSGNNEQYV.

CDR3 DNA: TGTGCCAGCAGCTTAGGGGACAGGGTTAGGCCAGATACGCAGTATTTT. Its protein is CASSLGDRVRPDTQYF. The chain couples TRBV11-3 to TRBJ2-3; 9 nucleotides align to TRBD1. The CDR3 contains 16 residues. The germline V gene encodes CDR1 SGHNT and CDR2 YENEEA. V lost 1 base, J lost 4 bases, and 6 bases stayed unmatched.

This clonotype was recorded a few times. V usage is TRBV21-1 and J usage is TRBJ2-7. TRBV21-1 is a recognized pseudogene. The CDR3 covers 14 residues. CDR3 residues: CASSNWRGPYEQYF. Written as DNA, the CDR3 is TGTGCCAGCAGCAATTGGAGGGGCCCCTACGAGCAGTACTTC.

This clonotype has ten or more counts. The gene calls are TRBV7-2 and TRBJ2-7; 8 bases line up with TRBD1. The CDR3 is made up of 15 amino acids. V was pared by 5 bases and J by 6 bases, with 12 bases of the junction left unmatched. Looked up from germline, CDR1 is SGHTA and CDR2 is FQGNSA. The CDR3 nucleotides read TGTGCCAGCAGCCCCCTCGGGACAGGAGCGGTCGAGCAGTACTTC. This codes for CASSPLGTGAVEQYF.

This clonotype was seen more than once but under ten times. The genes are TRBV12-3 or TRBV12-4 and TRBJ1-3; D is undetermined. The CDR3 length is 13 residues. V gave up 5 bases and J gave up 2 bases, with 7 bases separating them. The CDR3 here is CASSPTTGNTIYF. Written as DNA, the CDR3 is TGTGCCAGCAGTCCAACAACTGGAAACACCATATATTTT.

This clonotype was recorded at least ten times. The CDR3 protein is CSARIRDRGIEKLFF. The CDR3 nucleotides read TGCAGTGCTCGGATCCGGGACAGGGGTATTGAAAAACTGTTTTTT. This chain uses TRBV20-1 with TRBJ1-4, with 10 bases lining up with TRBD1. This CDR3 contains 15 residues. The germline V gene encodes CDR1 DFQATT and CDR2 SNEGSKA (reference sequence). The trim removed 5 bases at V and 7 bases at J, leaving 10 bases unmatched.

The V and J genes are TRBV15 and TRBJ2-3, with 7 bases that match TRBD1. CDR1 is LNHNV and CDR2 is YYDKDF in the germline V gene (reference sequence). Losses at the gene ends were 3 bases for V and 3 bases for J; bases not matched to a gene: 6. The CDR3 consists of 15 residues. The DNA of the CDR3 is TGTGCCACCAGCAGGTGGGACAGTGGGACAGATACGCAGTATTTT. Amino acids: CATSRWDSGTDTQYF.

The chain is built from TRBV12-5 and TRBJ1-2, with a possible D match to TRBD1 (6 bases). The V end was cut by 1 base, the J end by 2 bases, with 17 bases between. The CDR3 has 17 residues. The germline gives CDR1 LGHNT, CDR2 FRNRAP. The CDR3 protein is CASGLASVGQTNYGYTF. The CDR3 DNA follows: TGTGCTAGTGGTTTGGCATCGGTTGGACAGACCAACTATGGCTACACCTTC.

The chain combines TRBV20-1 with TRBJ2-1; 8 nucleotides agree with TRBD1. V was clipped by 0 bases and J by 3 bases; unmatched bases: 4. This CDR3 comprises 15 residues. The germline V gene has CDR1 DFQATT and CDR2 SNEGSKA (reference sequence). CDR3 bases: TGCAGTGCTAGAGATACAGGGGGAAACTACAATGAGCAGTTCTTC. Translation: CSARDTGGNYNEQFF.